This T cell receptor beta chain is from a study of naive and memory T cell subsets. Findings and caveats of the study: Possibly reflecting memory cells re-expressing CD45RA, a few larger clonotypes occurred in naive repertoires, especially CD8. From naive to CM, EM and EMRA, diversity decreased and Gini increased. Over 85% of naive TCR sequences appeared only once, unlike memory subsets.

Both TRBC1 and TRBC2 were covered by a beta constant-region primer of two equimolar oligonucleotides. Nested alpha and beta constant-region primers with the SP2 primer drove four PCR rounds on ligated cDNA. TCRdb re-analysed the UMI-ligation and nested PCR reads in MiXCR, keeping a single row per CDR3 protein. The sample carries 150,000 or so distinct CDR3 sequences, over 20% recorded once. CMV status came from CD4+ T cell IFNgamma after overnight CMV lysate stimulation of fresh PBMCs. Of note for this clonotype: Its antigen is currently unknown.

Germline CDR1 reads MDHEN; CDR2 reads SYDVKM. There are 13 residues in the CDR3. V was shortened by 9 bases and J by 3 bases, with 12 bases between the two germline ends. The sample was naive CD4+ T cells from blood. The chain employs TRBV28 and TRBJ2-1; D may be TRBD2 (6 bases). This receptor was identified in a human donor in good health. The CDR3 nucleotides are TGTGCCAGTACCGGGAGAAACTACAATGAGCAGTTCTTC. As protein: CASTGRNYNEQFF.